This is a list of T cell receptor beta chains from one sample in a study of human T cells and chemical hapten exposure. TCRdb redid the calling of the RACE reads with MiXCR, one entry per CDR3 protein. The sample includes 69,000 or so distinct CDR3 sequences, 10% of them seen just once. The source was whole blood, collected in connection with sensitization to the hapten diphenylcyclopropenone (DPC). These receptors came from a woman between 50 and 59 years old with alopecia areata. Some clones in this sample may be carry-over from other donors' samples. CDR3s include the opening cysteine and the closing phenylalanine or tryptophan. D genes are given only for firm matches. Clone size is not always given. Where it is, it says once, few, many or a class for expanded clones.

j_call: TRBJ2-3
v_call: TRBV20-1
d_call: .
clone_size: few
cdr3_aa: CSARDRASTDTQYF
cdr3_nt: TGCAGTGCTAGAGATAGGGCTAGCACAGATACGCAGTATTTT

j_call: TRBJ2-7
v_call: TRBV20-1
d_call: TRBD2
clone_size: few
cdr3_aa: CSARLPGRGTGEQYF
cdr3_nt: TGCAGTGCTCGCCTCCCCGGGAGGGGAACGGGCGAGCAGTACTTC

j_call: TRBJ2-3
v_call: TRBV2
d_call: TRBD1
clone_size: many
cdr3_aa: CASRTGATDTQYF
cdr3_nt: TGTGCCAGCAGGACAGGGGCCACAGATACGCAGTATTTT

j_call: TRBJ2-7
v_call: TRBV28
d_call: TRBD2
clone_size: many
cdr3_aa: CASSGPGLGYEQYF
cdr3_nt: TGTGCCAGCAGTGGACCGGGACTAGGCTACGAGCAGTACTTC

j_call: TRBJ2-5
v_call: TRBV5-4
d_call: .
clone_size: many
cdr3_aa: CASSLVGQETQYF
cdr3_nt: TGTGCCAGCAGCTTGGTGGGGCAAGAGACCCAGTACTTC

j_call: TRBJ1-1
v_call: TRBV29-1
d_call: .
clone_size: many
cdr3_aa: CSVVWGRDTEAFF
cdr3_nt: TGCAGCGTTGTTTGGGGCAGGGACACTGAAGCTTTCTTT

j_call: TRBJ2-3
v_call: TRBV28
d_call: .
clone_size: many
cdr3_aa: CASSSRPPDPTDTQYF
cdr3_nt: TGTGCCAGCAGTTCCAGACCCCCGGACCCCACAGATACGCAGTATTTT

j_call: TRBJ1-3
v_call: TRBV29-1
d_call: .
clone_size: few
cdr3_aa: CSVEGVSGNTIYF
cdr3_nt: TGCAGCGTTGAAGGGGTTTCTGGAAACACCATATATTTT

j_call: TRBJ2-2
v_call: TRBV11-3
d_call: TRBD2
clone_size: .
cdr3_aa: CASSLSGGTRNTGELFF
cdr3_nt: TGTGCCAGCAGCCTTTCGGGGGGAACCCGGAACACCGGGGAGCTGTTTTTT

j_call: TRBJ1-1
v_call: TRBV29-1
d_call: TRBD1
clone_size: many
cdr3_aa: CSGGTGKAFF
cdr3_nt: TGCAGCGGAGGGACAGGGAAAGCTTTCTTT

j_call: TRBJ1-6
v_call: TRBV20-1
d_call: .
clone_size: .
cdr3_aa: CSAPDRSSYNSPLHF
cdr3_nt: TGCAGTGCTCCGGACCGCAGCTCCTATAATTCACCCCTCCACTTT

j_call: TRBJ2-2
v_call: TRBV18
d_call: .
clone_size: .
cdr3_aa: CASSPSGARANTGELFF
cdr3_nt: TGTGCCAGCTCACCTTCAGGGGCGAGAGCGAACACCGGGGAGCTGTTTTTT

j_call: TRBJ2-1
v_call: TRBV15
d_call: TRBD2
clone_size: .
cdr3_aa: CATSRYTSGRWNEQFF
cdr3_nt: TGTGCCACCAGCAGATATACTAGCGGGAGATGGAATGAGCAGTTCTTC

j_call: TRBJ2-3
v_call: TRBV29-1
d_call: TRBD2
clone_size: few
cdr3_aa: CSVVGGGSTDTQYF
cdr3_nt: TGCAGCGTTGTAGGCGGGGGAAGCACAGATACGCAGTATTTT

j_call: TRBJ2-3
v_call: TRBV15
d_call: TRBD2
clone_size: few
cdr3_aa: CATSRDMAGGGTDTQYF
cdr3_nt: TGTGCCACCAGCAGAGATATGGCGGGAGGTGGTACAGATACGCAGTATTTT

j_call: TRBJ2-3
v_call: TRBV4-1
d_call: TRBD1
clone_size: many
cdr3_aa: CASSRATGVGTQYF
cdr3_nt: TGCGCCAGCAGCCGGGCTACAGGGGTGGGCACGCAGTATTTT

j_call: TRBJ2-2
v_call: TRBV10-2
d_call: TRBD2
clone_size: few
cdr3_aa: CASTAGVNTGELFF
cdr3_nt: TGCGCCAGCACAGCGGGAGTGAACACCGGGGAGCTGTTTTTT

j_call: TRBJ2-1
v_call: TRBV10-3
d_call: TRBD2
clone_size: few
cdr3_aa: CAIRGLAGSSYNEQFF
cdr3_nt: TGTGCCATCAGAGGACTAGCGGGTAGCTCCTACAATGAGCAGTTCTTC

j_call: TRBJ2-6
v_call: TRBV3-1
d_call: .
clone_size: .
cdr3_aa: CASSQDPLGVLGANILTF
cdr3_nt: TGTGCCAGCAGCCAAGATCCTTTGGGGGTACTTGGGGCCAACATCCTGACTTTC

j_call: TRBJ2-5
v_call: TRBV20-1
d_call: .
clone_size: .
cdr3_aa: CSARPTLTGSQETQYF
cdr3_nt: TGCAGTGCTAGACCAACACTCACAGGATCCCAAGAGACCCAGTACTTC

j_call: TRBJ1-5
v_call: TRBV20-1
d_call: TRBD1
clone_size: .
cdr3_aa: CSATGQGANQPQHF
cdr3_nt: TGCAGTGCTACCGGACAGGGGGCGAATCAGCCCCAGCATTTT

j_call: TRBJ2-5
v_call: TRBV10-1
d_call: .
clone_size: .
cdr3_aa: CASSESSGTPVPAQYF
cdr3_nt: TGCGCCAGCAGTGAGTCGAGTGGGACACCGGTTCCGGCCCAGTACTTC

j_call: TRBJ1-5
v_call: TRBV11-2
d_call: TRBD1
clone_size: many
cdr3_aa: CASSQGQGPNQPQHF
cdr3_nt: TGTGCCAGCAGCCAAGGACAGGGCCCCAATCAGCCCCAGCATTTT

j_call: TRBJ1-5
v_call: TRBV10-3
d_call: TRBD1
clone_size: many
cdr3_aa: CATWTGYSNQPQHF
cdr3_nt: TGTGCCACGTGGACAGGCTATAGCAATCAGCCCCAGCATTTT

j_call: TRBJ2-1
v_call: TRBV19
d_call: TRBD2
clone_size: .
cdr3_aa: CASSNSGRGINEQFF
cdr3_nt: TGTGCCAGTAGTAATAGCGGGAGGGGAATCAATGAGCAGTTCTTC

j_call: TRBJ2-5
v_call: TRBV20-1
d_call: TRBD2
clone_size: few
cdr3_aa: CSATFPTSGSGETQYF
cdr3_nt: TGCAGTGCAACCTTCCCAACTAGCGGGAGTGGAGAGACCCAGTACTTC

j_call: TRBJ2-6
v_call: TRBV4-2
d_call: TRBD1
clone_size: few
cdr3_aa: CASSLSDRVEGANVLTF
cdr3_nt: TGTGCCAGCAGCCTCTCGGACAGGGTGGAAGGGGCCAACGTCCTGACTTTC

j_call: TRBJ2-5
v_call: TRBV5-1
d_call: TRBD1
clone_size: .
cdr3_aa: CASSLDRAGETQYF
cdr3_nt: TGCGCCAGCAGCCTGGACAGGGCGGGGGAGACCCAGTACTTC

j_call: TRBJ2-1
v_call: TRBV6-5
d_call: TRBD2
clone_size: .
cdr3_aa: CASRRGSSYNEQFF
cdr3_nt: TGTGCCAGCCGGCGCGGGAGCTCCTACAATGAGCAGTTCTTC

j_call: TRBJ2-4
v_call: TRBV29-1
d_call: .
clone_size: many
cdr3_aa: CSAPGPGPGDIQYF
cdr3_nt: TGCAGCGCCCCCGGTCCGGGTCCCGGGGACATTCAGTACTTC

j_call: TRBJ2-3
v_call: TRBV5-4
d_call: TRBD2
clone_size: .
cdr3_aa: CASSSTGRLAGVRTVTQYF
cdr3_nt: TGTGCCAGCAGCTCAACAGGTCGACTAGCGGGAGTTCGCACAGTTACGCAGTATTTT

j_call: TRBJ2-1
v_call: TRBV19
d_call: .
clone_size: many
cdr3_aa: CASSRSSSYNEQFF
cdr3_nt: TGTGCCAGTAGTCGGTCCAGCTCCTACAATGAGCAGTTCTTC

j_call: TRBJ2-1
v_call: TRBV13
d_call: TRBD2
clone_size: few
cdr3_aa: CASSTSGRGRYNEQFF
cdr3_nt: TGTGCCAGTTCGACTAGCGGGAGGGGGAGGTACAATGAGCAGTTCTTC

j_call: TRBJ2-3
v_call: TRBV20-1
d_call: .
clone_size: .
cdr3_aa: CSARSISPDTQYF
cdr3_nt: TGCAGTGCTAGAAGCATTTCACCAGATACGCAGTATTTT

j_call: TRBJ2-7
v_call: TRBV12-3/TRBV12-4
d_call: TRBD1
clone_size: .
cdr3_aa: CASSLGPRDRGNEQYF
cdr3_nt: TGTGCCAGCAGTTTGGGCCCCCGGGACAGGGGAAACGAGCAGTACTTC

j_call: TRBJ2-5
v_call: TRBV11-2
d_call: TRBD2
clone_size: many
cdr3_aa: CASSLVGPREVRETQYF
cdr3_nt: TGTGCCAGCAGCTTAGTTGGTCCCCGGGAGGTGCGAGAGACCCAGTACTTC

j_call: TRBJ2-7
v_call: TRBV10-3
d_call: .
clone_size: .
cdr3_aa: CAISDKLGEQYF
cdr3_nt: TGTGCCATCAGTGACAAGCTCGGCGAGCAGTACTTC

j_call: TRBJ1-1
v_call: TRBV29-1
d_call: .
clone_size: many
cdr3_aa: CSVEITEAFF
cdr3_nt: TGCAGCGTTGAAATCACTGAAGCTTTCTTT

j_call: TRBJ2-1
v_call: TRBV11-3
d_call: .
clone_size: .
cdr3_aa: CASSSNREGVRHNEQFF
cdr3_nt: TGTGCCAGCAGCTCAAACAGGGAAGGCGTTCGGCACAATGAGCAGTTCTTC

j_call: TRBJ2-7
v_call: TRBV29-1
d_call: .
clone_size: few
cdr3_aa: CSVEDSQDTEQYF
cdr3_nt: TGCAGCGTTGAAGACAGCCAGGATACCGAGCAGTACTTC

j_call: TRBJ2-7
v_call: TRBV28
d_call: .
clone_size: many
cdr3_aa: CASSFIGAYEQYF
cdr3_nt: TGTGCCAGCAGTTTTATCGGAGCTTACGAGCAGTACTTC

j_call: TRBJ2-3
v_call: TRBV7-6
d_call: TRBD2
clone_size: many
cdr3_aa: CASSLGSGVRTDTQYF
cdr3_nt: TGTGCCAGCAGCTTAGGAAGCGGGGTCCGCACAGATACGCAGTATTTT

j_call: TRBJ2-4
v_call: TRBV7-6
d_call: TRBD1
clone_size: many
cdr3_aa: CASSRGPKNIQYF
cdr3_nt: TGTGCCAGCAGCAGGGGGCCCAAAAACATTCAGTACTTC

j_call: TRBJ2-7
v_call: TRBV20-1
d_call: .
clone_size: many
cdr3_aa: CSARDPPYEQYF
cdr3_nt: TGCAGTGCTAGAGATCCACCTTACGAGCAGTACTTC

j_call: TRBJ1-1
v_call: TRBV2
d_call: TRBD1
clone_size: few
cdr3_aa: CASTQGALGDTEAFF
cdr3_nt: TGTGCCAGCACCCAGGGGGCGCTTGGGGACACTGAAGCTTTCTTT

j_call: TRBJ2-2
v_call: TRBV11-2
d_call: .
clone_size: many
cdr3_aa: CASSLRGVSGELFF
cdr3_nt: TGTGCCAGCAGCCTACGTGGGGTTTCCGGGGAGCTGTTTTTT

j_call: TRBJ2-1
v_call: TRBV5-4
d_call: .
clone_size: .
cdr3_aa: CASSLESSSKVFF
cdr3_nt: TGTGCCAGCAGCTTGGAATCATCCAGCAAGGTATTCTTC

j_call: TRBJ2-2
v_call: TRBV11-2
d_call: .
clone_size: few
cdr3_aa: CASRRGEYGTGELFF
cdr3_nt: TGTGCCAGCAGGAGAGGGGAGTACGGAACCGGGGAGCTGTTTTTT